This TCR beta chain came from a study of beta chain features in type 1 diabetes. The V gene end was trimmed by 5 bases and the J gene end by 1 base; junction bases not matched to a gene: 3. This CDR3 has 14 residues. The V gene's germline CDR1 is SGHTA and CDR2 FQGNSA. Worth noting for this clone: Its antigen is still unknown.

Investigators reverse transcribed all isolated RNA, so they sequenced expressed TCRB transcripts. Around 3.57 million reads was the average for naive, central memory and regulatory T cell samples. The repertoire was sequenced with immunoSEQ multiplex PCR; TCRdb's copy has only in-frame clones and lacks some. Among 130,000 to 150,000 clones listed, under 60% were seen once. The study, taken as a whole, reports: For TCRB rearrangement, an influence of HLA type remained unresolved here. Among patients, naive, central memory and Treg TCRB repertoires appeared more similar than among healthy donors. Researchers caution that PCR might favor shorter templates, equally among patients and controls.

Sequencing input: Tregs from blood. This chain connects TRBV7-2 to TRBJ2-3; TRBD1 agrees at 7 bases. The receptor's source is a man between 18 and 35 years old in good health. The CDR3 DNA reads as TGTGCCAGCAGCCAAGACAGGGGCACAGATACGCAGTATTTT. It yields the protein CASSQDRGTDTQYF. Together with reference TRBV7-2 and TRBJ2-3, the CDR3 gives the full variable domain: GAGVSQSPSNKVTEKGKDVELRCDPISGHTALYWYRQSLGQGLEFLIYFQGNSAPDKSGLPSDRFSAERTGGSVSTLTIQRTQQEDSAVYLCASSQDRGTDTQYFGPGTRLTVL.